This T cell receptor (beta chain) came from a study of T cells in Graves' hyperthyroidism and ophthalmopathy. This clonotype has ten or more counts. The definition of stable Graves' hyperthyroidism was no ophthalmopathy progression within 18 months. There were TCR beta CDR3 regions amplified from RNA transcripts. A set of HTBI primers served as the primers for a first-round RT-PCR of the TCR CDR3. Via MiXCR, TCRdb re-called the multiplex PCR reads, giving one row per CDR3 protein. This sample has about 480,000 distinct CDR3 sequences, with approximately 15% found just once. With 6 bases clipped from V and 1 base from J, the junction kept 9 bases outside the gene matches. The CDR3 covers 16 residues.

This chain links TRBV12-3 or TRBV12-4 with TRBJ2-5; 9 nucleotides line up with TRBD1. Sequencing was performed on blood. This TCR was sampled from a woman younger than 30 with Graves' hyperthyroidism. The CDR3 DNA sequence: TGTGCCAGCAGCCGAGAGGACAGGGGCGGCCAAGAGACCCAGTACTTC. This translates into CASSREDRGGQETQYF.